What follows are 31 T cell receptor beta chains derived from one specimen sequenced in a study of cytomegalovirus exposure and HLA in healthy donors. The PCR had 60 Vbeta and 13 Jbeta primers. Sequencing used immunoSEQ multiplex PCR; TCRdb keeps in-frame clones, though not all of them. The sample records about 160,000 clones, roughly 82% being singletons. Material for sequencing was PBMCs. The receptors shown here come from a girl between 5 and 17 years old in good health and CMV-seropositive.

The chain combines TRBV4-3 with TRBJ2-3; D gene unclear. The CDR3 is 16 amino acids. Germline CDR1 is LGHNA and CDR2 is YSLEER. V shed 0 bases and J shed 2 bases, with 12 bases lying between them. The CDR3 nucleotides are TGCGCCAGCAGCCAAGACCCGCGCGGCCTCACAGATACGCAGTATTTT. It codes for CASSQDPRGLTDTQYF.

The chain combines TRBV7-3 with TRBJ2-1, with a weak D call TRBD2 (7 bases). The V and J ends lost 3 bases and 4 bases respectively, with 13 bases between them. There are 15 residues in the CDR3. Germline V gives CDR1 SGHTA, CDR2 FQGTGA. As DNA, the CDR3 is TGTGCCAGCAGCTTTCGGGGAGGGGGGTACAATGAGCAGTTCTTC. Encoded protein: CASSFRGGGYNEQFF.

In nucleotides, the CDR3 is TGTGCCAGTAGTATTCTCGCGACTAGCGGGAGTACGAATGAGCAGTTCTTC. Translating it yields CASSILATSGSTNEQFF. This chain joins TRBV19 and TRBJ2-1; TRBD2 aligns across 12 bases. The trim removed 3 bases at V and 7 bases at J, leaving 10 bases unmatched. Germline loops: CDR1 LNHDA, CDR2 SQIVND (reference sequence). This CDR3 has 17 residues.

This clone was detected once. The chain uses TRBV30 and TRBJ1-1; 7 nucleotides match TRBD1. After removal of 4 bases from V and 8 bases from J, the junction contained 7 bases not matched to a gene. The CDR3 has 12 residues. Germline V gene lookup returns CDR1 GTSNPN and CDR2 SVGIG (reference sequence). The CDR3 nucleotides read TGTGCCTGGAATGAAGGGACAGAAGAAGCTTTCTTT. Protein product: CAWNEGTEEAFF. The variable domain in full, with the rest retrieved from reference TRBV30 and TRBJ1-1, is SQTIHQWPATLVQPVGSPLSLECTVEGTSNPNLYWYRQAAGRGLQLLFYSVGIGQISSEVPQNLSASRPQDRQFILSSKKLLLSDSGFYLCAWNEGTEEAFFGQGTRLTVV.

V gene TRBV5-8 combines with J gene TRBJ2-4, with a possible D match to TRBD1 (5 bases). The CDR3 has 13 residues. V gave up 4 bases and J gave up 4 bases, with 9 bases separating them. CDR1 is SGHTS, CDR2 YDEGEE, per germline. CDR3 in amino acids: CASSPRQKNIQYF. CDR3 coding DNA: TGTGCCAGCAGCCCCAGACAGAAAAACATTCAGTACTTC.

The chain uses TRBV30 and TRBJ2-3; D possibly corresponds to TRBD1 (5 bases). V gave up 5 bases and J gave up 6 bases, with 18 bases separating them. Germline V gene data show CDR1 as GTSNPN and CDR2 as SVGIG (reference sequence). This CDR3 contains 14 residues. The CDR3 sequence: CAWGQMGIRDTQYF. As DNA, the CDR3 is TGTGCCTGGGGACAAATGGGTATCAGGGATACGCAGTATTTT.

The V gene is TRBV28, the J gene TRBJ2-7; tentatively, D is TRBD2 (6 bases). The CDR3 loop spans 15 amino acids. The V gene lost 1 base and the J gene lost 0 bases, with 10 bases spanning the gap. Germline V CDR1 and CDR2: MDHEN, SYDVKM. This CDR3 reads CASSLFGGTSYEQYF. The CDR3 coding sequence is TGTGCCAGCAGTTTATTCGGGGGAACCTCCTACGAGCAGTACTTC.

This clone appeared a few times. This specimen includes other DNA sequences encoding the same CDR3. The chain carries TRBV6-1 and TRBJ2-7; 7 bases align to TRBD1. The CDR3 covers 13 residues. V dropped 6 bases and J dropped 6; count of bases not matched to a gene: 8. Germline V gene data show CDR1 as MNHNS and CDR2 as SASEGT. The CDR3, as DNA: TGTGCCAGCAGCAGGGGGTTTGAGAGCGAGCAGTACTTC. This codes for CASSRGFESEQYF.

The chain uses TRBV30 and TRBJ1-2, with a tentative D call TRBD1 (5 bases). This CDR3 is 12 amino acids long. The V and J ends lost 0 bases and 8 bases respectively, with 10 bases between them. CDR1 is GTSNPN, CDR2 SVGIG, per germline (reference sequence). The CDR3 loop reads CAWSVGAPGYTF. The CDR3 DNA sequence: TGTGCCTGGAGTGTAGGGGCCCCCGGCTACACCTTC. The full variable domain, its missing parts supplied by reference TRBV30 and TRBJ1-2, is SQTIHQWPATLVQPVGSPLSLECTVEGTSNPNLYWYRQAAGRGLQLLFYSVGIGQISSEVPQNLSASRPQDRQFILSSKKLLLSDSGFYLCAWSVGAPGYTFGSGTRLTVV.

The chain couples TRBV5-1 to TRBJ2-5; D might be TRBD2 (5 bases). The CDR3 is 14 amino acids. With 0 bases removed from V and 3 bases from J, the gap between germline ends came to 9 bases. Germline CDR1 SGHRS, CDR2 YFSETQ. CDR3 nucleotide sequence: TGCGCCAGCAGCTTGGTGGAGGTCGAAGAGACCCAGTACTTC. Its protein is CASSLVEVEETQYF.

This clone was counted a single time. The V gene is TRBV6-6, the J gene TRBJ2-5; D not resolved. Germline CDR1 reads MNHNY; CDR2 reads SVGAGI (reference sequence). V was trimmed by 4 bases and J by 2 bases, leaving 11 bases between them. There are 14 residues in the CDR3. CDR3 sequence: CASSFPMRQETQYF. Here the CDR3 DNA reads TGTGCCAGCAGTTTTCCGATGAGACAAGAGACCCAGTACTTC.

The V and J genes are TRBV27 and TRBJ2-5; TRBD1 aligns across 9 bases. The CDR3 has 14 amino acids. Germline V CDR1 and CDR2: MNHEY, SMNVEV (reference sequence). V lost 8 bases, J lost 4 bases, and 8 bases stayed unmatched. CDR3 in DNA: TGTGCCAGCGCCCTGGGACAGGGCGGAGAGACCCAGTACTTC. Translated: CASALGQGGETQYF.

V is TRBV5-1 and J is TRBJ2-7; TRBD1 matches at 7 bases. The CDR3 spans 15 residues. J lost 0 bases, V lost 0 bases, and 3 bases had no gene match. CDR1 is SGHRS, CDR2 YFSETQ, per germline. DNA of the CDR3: TGCGCCAGCAGCTTGGTCTGGGACAGCTCCTACGAGCAGTACTTC. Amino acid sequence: CASSLVWDSSYEQYF.

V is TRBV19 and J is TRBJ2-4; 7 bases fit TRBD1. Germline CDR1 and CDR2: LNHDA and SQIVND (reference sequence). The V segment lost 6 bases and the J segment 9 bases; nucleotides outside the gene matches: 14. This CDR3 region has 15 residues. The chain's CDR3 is CASRSSLTGSVIQYF. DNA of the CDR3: TGTGCCAGTAGGTCCTCCTTGACAGGGTCGGTCATTCAGTACTTC.

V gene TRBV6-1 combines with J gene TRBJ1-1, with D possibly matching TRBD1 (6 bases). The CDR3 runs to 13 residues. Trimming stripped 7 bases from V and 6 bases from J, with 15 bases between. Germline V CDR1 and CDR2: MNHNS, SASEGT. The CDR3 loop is CASISGVRSEAFF. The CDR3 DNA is TGTGCCAGCATTTCAGGGGTGAGATCTGAAGCTTTCTTT.

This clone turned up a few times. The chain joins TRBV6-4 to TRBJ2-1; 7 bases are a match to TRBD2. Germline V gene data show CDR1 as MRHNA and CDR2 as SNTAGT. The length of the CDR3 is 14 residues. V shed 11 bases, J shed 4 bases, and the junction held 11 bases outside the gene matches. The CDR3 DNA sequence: TGTGCCGGCCTCTGGGGGGGAGGGTACAATGAGCAGTTCTTC. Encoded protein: CAGLWGGGYNEQFF.

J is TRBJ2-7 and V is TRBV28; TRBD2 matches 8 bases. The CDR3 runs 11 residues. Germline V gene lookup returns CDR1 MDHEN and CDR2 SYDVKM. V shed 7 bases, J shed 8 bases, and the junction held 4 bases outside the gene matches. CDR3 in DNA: TGTGCCAGCACCTCTAGCGGGCAGCAGTACTTC. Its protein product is CASTSSGQQYF.

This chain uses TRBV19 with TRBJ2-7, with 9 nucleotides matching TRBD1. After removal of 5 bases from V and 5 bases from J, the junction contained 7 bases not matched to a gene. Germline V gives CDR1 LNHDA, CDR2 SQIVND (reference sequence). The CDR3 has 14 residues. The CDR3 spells CASSSGQGIHEQYF. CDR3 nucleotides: TGTGCCAGTAGTTCGGGACAGGGCATCCACGAGCAGTACTTC.

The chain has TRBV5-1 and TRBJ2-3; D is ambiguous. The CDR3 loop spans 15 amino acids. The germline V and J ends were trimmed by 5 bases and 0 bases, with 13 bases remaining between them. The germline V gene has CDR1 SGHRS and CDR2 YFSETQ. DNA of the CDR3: TGCGCCAGCAGTGAAATGCGTCATAGCACAGATACGCAGTATTTT. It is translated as CASSEMRHSTDTQYF.

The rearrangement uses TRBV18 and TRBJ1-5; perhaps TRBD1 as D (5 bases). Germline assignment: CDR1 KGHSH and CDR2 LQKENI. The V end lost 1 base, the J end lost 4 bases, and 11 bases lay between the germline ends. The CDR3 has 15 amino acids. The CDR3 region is CASSPQGLGNQPQHF. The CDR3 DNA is TGTGCCAGCTCACCACAGGGGCTGGGGAATCAGCCCCAGCATTTT.

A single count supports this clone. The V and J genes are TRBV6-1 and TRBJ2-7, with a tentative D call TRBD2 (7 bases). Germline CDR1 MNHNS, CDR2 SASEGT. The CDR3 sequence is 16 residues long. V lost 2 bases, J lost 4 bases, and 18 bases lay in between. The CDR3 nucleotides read TGTGCCAGCAGTGAATTGGAGGGGGGGAAGCCTTACGAGCAGTACTTC. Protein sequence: CASSELEGGKPYEQYF.

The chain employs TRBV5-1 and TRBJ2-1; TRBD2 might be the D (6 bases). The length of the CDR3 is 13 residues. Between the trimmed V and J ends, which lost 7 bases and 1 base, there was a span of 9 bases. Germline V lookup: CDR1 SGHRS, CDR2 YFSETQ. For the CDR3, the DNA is TGCGCCAGCGCGGCGGGATCCTACAATGAGCAGTTCTTC. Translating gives CASAAGSYNEQFF.

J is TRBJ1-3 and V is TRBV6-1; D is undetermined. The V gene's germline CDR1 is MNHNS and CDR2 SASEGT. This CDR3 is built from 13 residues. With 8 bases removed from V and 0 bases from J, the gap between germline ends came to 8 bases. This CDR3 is CASSASSGNTIYF. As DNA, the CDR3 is TGTGCCAGCTCAGCGTCCTCTGGAAACACCATATATTTT.

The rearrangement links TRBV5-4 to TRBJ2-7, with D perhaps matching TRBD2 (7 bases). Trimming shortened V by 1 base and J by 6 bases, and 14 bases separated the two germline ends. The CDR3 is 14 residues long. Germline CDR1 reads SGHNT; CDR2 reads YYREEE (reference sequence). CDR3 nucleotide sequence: TGTGCCAGCAGCTTGTACGGGGGGCAAGGCGAGCAGTACTTC. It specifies CASSLYGGQGEQYF.

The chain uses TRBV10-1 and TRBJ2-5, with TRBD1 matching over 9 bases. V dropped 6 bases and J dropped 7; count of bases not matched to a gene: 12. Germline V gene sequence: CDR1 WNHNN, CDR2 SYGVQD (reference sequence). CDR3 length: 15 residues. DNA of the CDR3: TGCGCCAGCAGCCCCCGGGACAGGGCGCCCGGGACCCAGTACTTC. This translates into CASSPRDRAPGTQYF.

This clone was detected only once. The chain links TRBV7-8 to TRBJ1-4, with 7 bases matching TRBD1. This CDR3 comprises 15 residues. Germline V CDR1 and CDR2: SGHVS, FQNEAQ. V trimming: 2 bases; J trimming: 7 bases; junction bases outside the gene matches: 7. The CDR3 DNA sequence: TGTGCCAGCAGCTTAATCAACAGGGGAACTGAAAAACTGTTTTTT. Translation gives CASSLINRGTEKLFF.

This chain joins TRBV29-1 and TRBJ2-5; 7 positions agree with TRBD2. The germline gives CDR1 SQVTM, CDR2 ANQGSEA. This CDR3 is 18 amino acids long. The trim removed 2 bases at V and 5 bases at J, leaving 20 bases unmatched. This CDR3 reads CSVEILGSGETTGETQYF. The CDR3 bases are TGCAGCGTTGAAATCCTCGGGAGCGGGGAAACCACCGGGGAGACCCAGTACTTC.

The CDR3 is CASSRAGGTEAFF. The CDR3 DNA is TGTGCCAGCAGCCGCGCAGGGGGCACTGAAGCTTTCTTT. V is TRBV7-3 and J is TRBJ1-1; TRBD1 matches at 7 bases. The germline V gene has CDR1 SGHTA and CDR2 FQGTGA. J gave up 4 bases and V 5 bases, and 4 bases lay outside the gene matches. The CDR3 sequence is 13 residues long.

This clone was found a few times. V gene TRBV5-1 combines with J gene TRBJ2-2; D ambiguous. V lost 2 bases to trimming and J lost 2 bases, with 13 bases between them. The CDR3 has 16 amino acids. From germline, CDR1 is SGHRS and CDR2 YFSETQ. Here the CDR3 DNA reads TGCGCCAGCAGCTTCTTAGTTCGAATAAACACCGGGGAGCTGTTTTTT. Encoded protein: CASSFLVRINTGELFF.

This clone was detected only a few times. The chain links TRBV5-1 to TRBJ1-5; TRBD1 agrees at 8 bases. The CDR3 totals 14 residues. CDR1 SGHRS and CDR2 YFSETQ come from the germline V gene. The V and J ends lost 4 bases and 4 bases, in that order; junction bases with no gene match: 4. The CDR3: CASSETGVNQPQHF. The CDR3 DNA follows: TGCGCCAGCAGCGAGACAGGGGTGAATCAGCCCCAGCATTTT.

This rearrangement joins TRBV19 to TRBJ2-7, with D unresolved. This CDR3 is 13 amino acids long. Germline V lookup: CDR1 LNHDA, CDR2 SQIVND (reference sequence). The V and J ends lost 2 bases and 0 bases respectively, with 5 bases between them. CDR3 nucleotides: TGTGCCAGTAGTATACCAGACTCCTACGAGCAGTACTTC. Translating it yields CASSIPDSYEQYF.